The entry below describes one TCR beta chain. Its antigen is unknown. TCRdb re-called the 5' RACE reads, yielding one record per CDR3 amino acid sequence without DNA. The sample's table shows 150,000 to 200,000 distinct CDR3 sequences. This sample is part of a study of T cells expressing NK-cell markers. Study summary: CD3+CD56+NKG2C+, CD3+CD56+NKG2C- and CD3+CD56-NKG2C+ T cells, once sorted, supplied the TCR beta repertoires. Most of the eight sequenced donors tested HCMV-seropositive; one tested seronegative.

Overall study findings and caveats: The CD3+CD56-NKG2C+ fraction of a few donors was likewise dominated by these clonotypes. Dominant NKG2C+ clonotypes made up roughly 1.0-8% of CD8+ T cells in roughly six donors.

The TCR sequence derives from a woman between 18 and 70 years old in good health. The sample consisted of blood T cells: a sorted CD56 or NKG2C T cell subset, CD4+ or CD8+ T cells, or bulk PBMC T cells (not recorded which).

Here the CDR3 reads CASGYNTEAFF. The genes are TRBV5-1 and TRBJ1-1. Per germline, CDR1 SGHRS and CDR2 YFSETQ. The CDR3 runs to 11 residues.